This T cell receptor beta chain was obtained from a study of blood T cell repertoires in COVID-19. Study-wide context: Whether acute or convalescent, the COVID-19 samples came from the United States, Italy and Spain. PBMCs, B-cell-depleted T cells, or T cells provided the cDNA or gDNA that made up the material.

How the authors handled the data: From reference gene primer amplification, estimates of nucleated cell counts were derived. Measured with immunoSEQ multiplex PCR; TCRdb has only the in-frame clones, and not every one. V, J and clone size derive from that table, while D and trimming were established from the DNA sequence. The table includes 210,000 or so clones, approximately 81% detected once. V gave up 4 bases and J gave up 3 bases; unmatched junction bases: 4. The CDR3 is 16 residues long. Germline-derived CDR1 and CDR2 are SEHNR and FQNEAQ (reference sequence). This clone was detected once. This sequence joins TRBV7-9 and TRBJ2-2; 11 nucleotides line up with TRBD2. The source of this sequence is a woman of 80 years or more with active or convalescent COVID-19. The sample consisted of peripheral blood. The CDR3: CASSSGLAEYTGELFF. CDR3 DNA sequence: TGTGCCAGCAGCTCGGGACTAGCGGAGTACACCGGGGAGCTGTTTTTT.